This TCR beta chain is drawn from a study of shared clonotypes between healthy human individuals (dated by TCRdb to the early 2020s). In the study overall: A couple of women and a few men aged 18 to 49 years were included in the cohort. For each donor, CD4 naive and CD4 memory were each given three plates, CD8 naive was given two plates, and CD8 memory was given one plate. To estimate repertoire size and how much clonotype sharing occurs between individuals, the study deeply sequenced the blood TCR repertoires of 4 to 6 healthy adults. Different laboratories and diverse techniques were used to prepare libraries and sequence TCR repertoires, to increase sequencing depth and limit assay-specific biases. Leukapheresis yielded between about 0.94 and 9 billion PBMCs per donor. The study at large found these results: Clonotypes shared by all four sorted-subset donors showed higher generation probabilities than non-shared clonotypes. The genetic and exposure-history diversity represented was limited by the small number of donors. When several donors were compared, the shared fraction of clonotypes was roughly 5% for naive CD4, about 4% for naive CD8, more than 2% for memory CD4, and approximately 0.4% for memory CD8. Pairwise subsampling led to the expectation that sequencing depth would affect the degree of clonotype sharing among donors. Rarefaction of sorted-subset datasets indicated incomplete sequencing despite the large sequencing depth. Naive subsets generally had larger estimated clonotype richness than memory subsets did. Only blood was sampled, and tissue TCR repertoires likely differ from those in blood.

CDR1 and CDR2 were assigned from the germline V gene (reference sequence) as MNHEY and SMNVEV. The CDR3 covers 17 residues, taking in both the cysteine and the phenylalanine. This entry keeps only the CDR3 DNA: 51 bases, framed from base 1. The germline V end is reduced by 5 bases and the J end by 4 bases; junction bases left unmatched: 14. This clone was found a few times. What this receptor recognizes is not known. Within one base of it there is no much larger clone, and no base qualities were kept. The donors were healthy, HIV-negative adults who had no recently reported acute infections or vaccinations. Every donor was a Caucasian adult living in Nashville, Tennessee, USA. CD4+ T cells were enriched by magnetic negative selection; naive cells were then positively selected on CD45RA, and the negative fraction formed the memory subset. Blood was obtained by leukapheresis, after which PBMCs were separated by Ficoll-Histopaque density gradient centrifugation and cryopreserved in liquid nitrogen vapor phase. Purity and quantity of every magnetically sorted T cell population were checked by analytical flow cytometry. Genomic DNA was isolated from every sorted fraction and measured by UV absorbance on a Nanodrop 2000c.

TCR CDR3 regions were amplified from genomic DNA by multiplex PCR using the deep immunoSEQ assay. Genomic DNA extracted from each cell subset was distributed evenly over all wells of several immunoSEQ 96-well plates, and each plate served as one replicate. For sorted subsets, each replicate PCR was loaded with about 0.2 ug genomic DNA, equivalent to some 31,000 T cell genomes. The purified libraries were quantified using a Qubit 3.0 fluorometer, sized with a Bioanalyzer 2100, and then quantified again using the KAPA Library Quantification kit. Every immunoSEQ 96-well plate was sequenced on a separate single-read 150-cycle Illumina NextSeq 550 flow cell. On the study's bioinformatics: The immunoSEQ output contained only junctional sequences without quality scores, so filtering could not match that applied to full-length reads. Sequences were annotated with PyIR, a Python wrapper for IgBLAST v1.9, and V/J genes and CDR3 were assigned using IMGT germline references. Reads were filtered out if the reads had weak V/J assignments (E-value above 1e-6), no CDR3, stop codons, out-of-frame junctions, or ambiguous translated residues. V3J clonotypes were defined as sequences sharing the same inferred V gene, J gene, and CDR3 amino acid sequence. Percentage overlap between repertoires was calculated by dividing the number of shared unique clonotypes by the size of the smaller repertoire. RTK rarefaction, the Chao1 estimator, and Recon v2.1 estimates of unobserved clonotypes were used to assess repertoire richness. OLGA was used to compute generation probabilities for all TCRbeta clonotypes that the gDNA method yielded from a handful of donors. Held by TCRdb, this immuneACCESS table contains in-frame sequences only and omits some clones. Under half of the omission traces to an unresolved V gene where checked; the cause of the rest is unknown. Clonal size and the V and J genes are those of that table, whereas D and trimming came from the DNA. A total of over 850,000 clones appear in this sample, 70% to 80% of them only once. The ten largest clones represent around 0.47% of the sample.

Source material: memory CD4+ T cells from PBMCs. The sample's cell subset or site label, decoded: CD45RA-negative fraction. The rearrangement joined TRBV27 to TRBJ1-1, and TRBD1 matches 9 of the central bases. This sequence originates from a man between 18 and 29 years old in good health. Some clones in this sample may be carry-over from other donors' samples. The sequenced DNA is TGTGCCAGCAGTCCTTCATTGGGACAGGGCCGGGGCACTGAAGCTTTCTTT. It encodes CASSPSLGQGRGTEAFF.